The rows below give T cell receptor beta chains drawn from one sample of a study of blood T cell repertoires in COVID-19. Sequenced by immunoSEQ multiplex PCR; TCRdb stores in-frame clones only, minus some. The profile covers about 180,000 clones, with roughly 89% appearing a single time and around 1.4% taken by the ten largest. Source material: peripheral blood. All receptors derive from a woman in her 50s with acute or convalescent COVID-19. Both conserved end residues are part of each CDR3. A D gene is named only where the DNA matches it firmly. Clone size is not always given. Where it is, it says once, few, many or a class for expanded clones.

J: TRBJ2-7
D: .
size: .
V: TRBV7-6
CDR3: CASSLGGNDEQYF
DNA: TGTGCCAGCAGCTTAGGAGGGAACGACGAGCAGTACTTC

J: TRBJ2-3
D: TRBD2
size: .
V: TRBV6-2/TRBV6-3
CDR3: CASSYPGTSGGPQVLDTQYF
DNA: TGTGCCAGCAGTTATCCCGGGACTAGCGGGGGGCCTCAGGTTCTGGATACGCAGTATTTT

J: TRBJ1-6
D: TRBD1
size: .
V: TRBV6-5
CDR3: CASSNQDRGLSPLHF
DNA: TGTGCCAGCAGTAATCAGGACAGGGGGCTTTCACCCCTCCACTTT

J: TRBJ2-5
D: .
size: .
V: TRBV12-1
CDR3: CASSCLLGAGGSEETQYF
DNA: TGTGCCAGCAGCTGTTTATTGGGAGCGGGAGGGTCGGAAGAGACCCAGTACTTC

J: TRBJ1-1
D: .
size: few
V: TRBV5-1
CDR3: CASSPTGLNTEAFF
DNA: TGCGCCAGCAGCCCAACAGGGTTGAACACTGAAGCTTTCTTT

J: TRBJ2-7
D: .
size: .
V: TRBV19
CDR3: CASSLTGMAPLEQYF
DNA: TGTGCCAGTAGTCTTACAGGAATGGCCCCTCTCGAGCAGTACTTC

J: TRBJ1-1
D: .
size: .
V: TRBV3-1/TRBV3-2
CDR3: CASSPPGAGVTEAFF
DNA: TGTGCCAGCAGCCCACCGGGGGCGGGAGTCACTGAAGCTTTCTTT

J: TRBJ2-5
D: TRBD2
size: .
V: TRBV5-4
CDR3: CASSLRLAGALETQYF
DNA: TGTGCCAGCAGCCTGCGACTAGCGGGGGCACTAGAGACCCAGTACTTC

J: TRBJ2-1
D: TRBD2
size: .
V: TRBV7-2
CDR3: CASSLWFGTSGGNEQFF
DNA: TGTGCCAGCAGCTTATGGTTCGGGACTAGCGGGGGCAATGAGCAGTTCTTC

J: TRBJ2-7
D: TRBD2
size: .
V: TRBV28
CDR3: CASLGGVSSYEQYF
DNA: TGTGCCAGCCTTGGGGGGGTTAGCTCCTACGAGCAGTACTTC

J: TRBJ1-1
D: .
size: .
V: TRBV4-1
CDR3: CASSQPAGAGLDTEAFF
DNA: TGCGCCAGCAGCCAACCGGCCGGAGCGGGGTTGGACACTGAAGCTTTCTTT

J: TRBJ2-1
D: .
size: .
V: TRBV5-8
CDR3: CASTLFGQSYNEQFF
DNA: TGTGCCAGCACCCTGTTCGGACAGAGCTACAATGAGCAGTTCTTC

J: TRBJ1-2
D: TRBD1
size: once
V: TRBV19
CDR3: CASSGTGMNYGYTF
DNA: TGTGCCAGTAGTGGGACAGGGATGAACTATGGCTACACCTTC

J: TRBJ1-4
D: .
size: .
V: TRBV2
CDR3: CASSSQGGATNEKLFF
DNA: TGTGCCAGCAGTTCACAAGGGGGTGCAACTAATGAAAAACTGTTTTTT

J: TRBJ1-3
D: .
size: .
V: TRBV5-1
CDR3: CASSPGPGGGNTIYF
DNA: TGCGCCAGCAGCCCTGGACCGGGAGGTGGAAACACCATATATTTT

J: TRBJ1-1
D: .
size: .
V: TRBV5-8
CDR3: CASSPVPGTGAFF
DNA: TGTGCCAGCAGCCCTGTACCGGGAACTGGGGCTTTCTTT

J: TRBJ2-6
D: TRBD1
size: once
V: TRBV6-2/TRBV6-3
CDR3: CASSFLVTGLSSGANVLTF
DNA: TGTGCCAGCAGTTTCCTCGTGACAGGGCTGAGCTCTGGGGCCAACGTCCTGACTTTC

J: TRBJ1-5
D: .
size: .
V: TRBV19
CDR3: CASSTHLYQPQHF
DNA: TGTGCCAGTAGTACACATCTCTATCAGCCCCAGCATTTT

J: TRBJ1-3
D: TRBD1
size: .
V: TRBV3-1/TRBV3-2
CDR3: CASSRDRGDGNTIYF
DNA: TGTGCCAGCAGCCGGGACAGGGGGGATGGAAACACCATATATTTT

J: TRBJ2-6
D: .
size: once
V: TRBV5-1
CDR3: CASSSTGAGANVLTF
DNA: TGCGCCAGCAGCTCCACAGGTGCTGGGGCCAACGTCCTGACTTTC

J: TRBJ1-1
D: .
size: .
V: TRBV6-6
CDR3: CASSYSRQTHTEAFF
DNA: TGTGCCAGCAGTTACTCGAGACAGACTCACACTGAAGCTTTCTTT